This T cell receptor beta chain was found in a study of control samples from healthy donors and cancer patients. Using immunoSEQ multiplex PCR, the repertoire was profiled, and TCRdb retains in-frame clones only, with some absent. The sample holds some 120,000 clones; more than 85% are singletons and the top ten take less than 9%. J was trimmed by 4 bases and V by 6 bases; bases with no gene match: 6. Germline V gene sequence: CDR1 MDHEN, CDR2 SYDVKM. The CDR3 consists of 14 residues. Sequencing input: blood. The chain employs TRBV28 and TRBJ1-1; 9 positions match TRBD1. The sequence was obtained from a woman aged 18-29 years in good health. The CDR3 DNA reads TGTGCCAGCAGAAGGGACAGGGTGGGCACTGAAGCTTTCTTT. It codes for CASRRDRVGTEAFF.